Described below is a single T cell receptor (beta chain) sequence and its context. Its antigen is unknown. No quality values exist for individual bases; no much larger clone is one base distant. The data were taken from a study of vaccination effects on CD4 cells after COVID-19 (dated by TCRdb to between 2020 and 2023). Some background on the complete study: Two doses of either the BNT162b2 or the mRNA-1273 mRNA SARS-CoV-2 vaccine were administered to participants. SARS-CoV-2 spike-specific CD4+ TCR repertoires from before and after mRNA vaccination were compared in COVID-19 convalescent patients and in infection-naive vaccine recipients. The full study included over 8 COVID-19 convalescent patients and several SARS-CoV-2-naive healthy vaccine recipients. Cultures from other donors in the study were sequenced using the Oncomine TCR Beta short-read assay on an Illumina iSeq 100. The paper as a whole reports these results and caveats: Limitations of the study were the small number of convalescent patients and the absence of early post-infection timepoints. Clones induced by infection and clones induced by vaccination both contracted markedly at late timepoints after vaccination, which fits with T cell responses waning over time. Among healthy vaccine recipients, nearly all vaccine-induced clones were SARS-CoV-2 mono-reactive, and only 1 of 255 was cross-reactive with common cold coronaviruses.

To identify antigen-specific CD4+ T cell clonotypes by their expansion, the ViraFEST assay first stimulated PBMC with viral peptide pools and then applied TCR sequencing. After 10 days of culture, CD4+ T cells were isolated with the EasySep CD4+ T cell isolation kit. None of the healthy vaccine recipients had a prior SARS-CoV-2 infection, which was confirmed by nucleocapsid antibody tests that came back negative both before and after vaccination. Approximately 2 million PBMC per well were cultured with 10 ug/ml peptides in IMDM containing around 5% human AB serum, about 9 IU/ml IL-2 and gentamicin. Half of the culture medium was replaced with fresh IL-2-containing medium on days 3 and 7. Unless noted otherwise, every peptide stimulation condition was cultured in triplicate wells. Using Ficoll-Paque Plus gradient centrifugation, PBMC were separated from whole blood and then either used fresh or cryopreserved at -140C. The overlapping peptide pools covered the spike proteins of SARS-CoV-2 and of the common cold coronaviruses HCoV-NL63, HCoV-OC43 and HCoV-229E. The QIAamp micro DNA kit was used to extract genomic DNA from the cultured CD4+ T cells.

V has 5 bases trimmed and J has 0 bases trimmed; junction bases matching no gene number 13. CDR1 and CDR2, per the germline V gene, are SGHVS and FQNEAQ. The CDR3 covers 17 residues, taking in both the cysteine and the valine. The entry retains the CDR3 DNA only, 51 bases that are in frame from base 1. The library was generated by the immunoSEQ multiplex PCR assay. DNA from the CD4+ T cells that had been cultured and isolated underwent TCR beta CDR3 sequencing. The study's own analysis went as follows. Non-productive TCR sequences were removed and reads were trimmed to the CDR3 region, keeping CDR3s of at least 7 amino acids. Antigen-specific clonotypes were identified with the MANAFEST web app by comparing expansion in peptide wells against reference cultures. To be called positive, a clone needed expansion at FDR<0.05 compared with the reference and with all other wells, an odds ratio greater than 5, and a frequency greater than 0.1% in two replicate wells. A clonotype was defined as cross-reactive if the clonotype was significantly expanded both in SARS-CoV-2 spike wells and in at least one common cold coronavirus spike condition. CDR3 similarity was assessed by Levenshtein distance using the stringdist R package, and unrooted trees were constructed with ape in R 3.6.1. TCRdb's version of the immuneACCESS table is confined to in-frame rearrangements and falls short of the full clone set. An unresolved V gene accounts for under half of the shortfall where checked; the remainder is of unknown origin. The D gene and trimming were derived from the DNA, and the V and J assignments and clone size from that table. In this sample the table shows more than 40,000 clones, 65% to 80% of which occur a single time. The leading ten clones occupy 2.9% of the sample.

The sample consisted of CD4+ T cells from PBMCs cultured with HCoV-NL63 spike peptides, taken before COVID-19 vaccination. According to the study, the label for this sample's cell subset or site signals: HCoV-NL63 spike overlapping peptide pool stimulation. This TCR came from a human donor who received a COVID-19 vaccine. The chain joins TRBV7-8 to TRBJ2-7; TRBD2 agrees with 7 junctional bases. The DNA sequence is given as TGTGCCAGCAGCCCGGGGGGTGGCAGTCTAATCTCCTACGAGCAGTACGTC. Its product reads: CASSPGGGSLISYEQYV.